In its sample, the clone carrying this T cell receptor (beta chain) was seen a few times. The antigen remains undetermined. V shed 3 bases, J shed 5 bases, and the junction held 5 bases outside the gene matches. Germline CDR1 MDHEN, CDR2 SYDVKM. The CDR3 consists of 15 residues. The data were obtained in a study of T cell repertoires in cytomegalovirus infection. The wider study: It was the public TCR beta signatures that indicated both CMV infection and matching HLA type.

Study-wide results and limits: CMV-specific HLA-C-restricted TCR beta clonotypes dominated the ex vivo response. Carriers of CMV and the relevant HLA type were discriminated by public TCR beta frequency.

From the reads, TCRdb called clonotypes with MiXCR, one entry per CDR3 protein. The sample lists about 230,000 distinct CDR3 sequences, roughly 20% occurring once. Sequencing was done on a sample of CD8+ T cells from PBMCs. The clonotype comes from a human donor in good health (CMV status not recorded). Some clones in this sample may be carry-over from other donors' samples. The chain uses TRBV28 and TRBJ2-5; 11 nucleotides match TRBD2. The chain's CDR3 is CASSFTSGGLETQYF. In DNA, the CDR3 is TGTGCCAGCAGTTTCACTAGCGGGGGATTGGAGACCCAGTACTTC.